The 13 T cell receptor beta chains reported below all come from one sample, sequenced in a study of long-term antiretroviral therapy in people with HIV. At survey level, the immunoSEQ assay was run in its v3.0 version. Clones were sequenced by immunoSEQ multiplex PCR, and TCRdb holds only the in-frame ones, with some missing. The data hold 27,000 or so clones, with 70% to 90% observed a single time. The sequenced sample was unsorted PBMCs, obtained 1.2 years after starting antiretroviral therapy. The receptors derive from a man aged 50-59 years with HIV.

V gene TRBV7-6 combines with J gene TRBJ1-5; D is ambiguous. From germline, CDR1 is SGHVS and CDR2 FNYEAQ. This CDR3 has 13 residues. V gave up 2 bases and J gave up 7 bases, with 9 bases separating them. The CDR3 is CASSLSQSQPQHF. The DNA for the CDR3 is TGTGCCAGCAGCTTATCCCAGAGCCAGCCCCAGCATTTT. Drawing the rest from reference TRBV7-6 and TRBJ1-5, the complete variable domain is GAGVSQSPRYKVTKRGQDVALRCDPISGHVSLYWYRQALGQGPEFLTYFNYEAQQDKSGLPNDRFSAERPEGSISTLTIQRTEQRDSAMYRCASSLSQSQPQHFGDGTRLSIL.

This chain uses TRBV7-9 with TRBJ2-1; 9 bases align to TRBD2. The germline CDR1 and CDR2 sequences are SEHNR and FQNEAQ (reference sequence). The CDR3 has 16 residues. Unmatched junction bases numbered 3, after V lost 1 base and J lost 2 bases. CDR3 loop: CASSLGERGAYNEQFF. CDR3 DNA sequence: TGTGCCAGCAGCTTAGGGGAGCGGGGGGCCTACAATGAGCAGTTCTTC.

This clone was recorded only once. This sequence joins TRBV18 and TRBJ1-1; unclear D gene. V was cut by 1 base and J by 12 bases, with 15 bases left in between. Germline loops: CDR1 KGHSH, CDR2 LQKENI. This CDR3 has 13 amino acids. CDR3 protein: CASSPQGLVGTFF. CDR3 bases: TGTGCCAGCTCACCACAGGGCCTCGTGGGGACTTTCTTT.

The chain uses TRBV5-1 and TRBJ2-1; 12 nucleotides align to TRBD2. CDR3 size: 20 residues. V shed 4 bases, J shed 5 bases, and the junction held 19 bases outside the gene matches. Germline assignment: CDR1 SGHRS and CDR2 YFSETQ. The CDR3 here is CASSKKGRTSGAYYDNEQFF. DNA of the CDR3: TGCGCCAGCAGCAAGAAGGGACGGACTAGCGGGGCCTATTACGACAATGAGCAGTTCTTC. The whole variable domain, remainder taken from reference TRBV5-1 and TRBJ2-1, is KAGVTQTPRYLIKTRGQQVTLSCSPISGHRSVSWYQQTPGQGLQFLFEYFSETQRNKGNFPGRFSGRQFSNSRSEMNVSTLELGDSALYLCASSKKGRTSGAYYDNEQFFGPGTRLTVL.

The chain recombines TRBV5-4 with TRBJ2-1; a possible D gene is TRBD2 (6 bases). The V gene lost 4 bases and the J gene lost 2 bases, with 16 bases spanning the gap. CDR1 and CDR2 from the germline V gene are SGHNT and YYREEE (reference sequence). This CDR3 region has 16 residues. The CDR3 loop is CASSPGTSRTYNEQFF. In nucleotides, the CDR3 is TGTGCCAGCAGCCCAGGGACTTCCCGTACCTACAATGAGCAGTTCTTC. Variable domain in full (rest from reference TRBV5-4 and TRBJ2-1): ETGVTQSPTHLIKTRGQQVTLRCSSQSGHNTVSWYQQALGQGPQFIFQYYREEENGRGNFPPRFSGLQFPNYSSELNVNALELDDSALYLCASSPGTSRTYNEQFFGPGTRLTVL.

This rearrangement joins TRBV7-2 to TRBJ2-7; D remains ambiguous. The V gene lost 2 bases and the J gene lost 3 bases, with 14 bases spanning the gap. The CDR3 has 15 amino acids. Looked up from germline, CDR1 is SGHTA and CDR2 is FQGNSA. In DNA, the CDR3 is TGTGCCAGCAGCTTACAAGACCTGGGTAGCTACGAGCAGTACTTC. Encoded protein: CASSLQDLGSYEQYF.

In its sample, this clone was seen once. CDR3 loop: CASSPLTGNTEAFF. The DNA for the CDR3 is TGCGCCAGCAGTCCCCTGACAGGGAACACTGAAGCTTTCTTT. The rearrangement links TRBV5-1 to TRBJ1-1; TRBD1 is a possible D gene (6 bases). Germline V gene data show CDR1 as SGHRS and CDR2 as YFSETQ. The CDR3 has 14 amino acids. Between the trimmed V and J ends, which lost 5 bases and 1 base, there was a span of 12 bases. The whole variable domain, filled in from reference TRBV5-1 and TRBJ1-1, reads KAGVTQTPRYLIKTRGQQVTLSCSPISGHRSVSWYQQTPGQGLQFLFEYFSETQRNKGNFPGRFSGRQFSNSRSEMNVSTLELGDSALYLCASSPLTGNTEAFFGQGTRLTVV.

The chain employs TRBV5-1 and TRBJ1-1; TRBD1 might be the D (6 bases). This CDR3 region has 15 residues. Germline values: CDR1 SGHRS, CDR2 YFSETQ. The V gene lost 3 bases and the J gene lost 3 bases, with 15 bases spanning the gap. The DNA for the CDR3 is TGCGCCAGCAGCTCAAGTTACAGGGCCGACACTGAAGCTTTCTTT. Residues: CASSSSYRADTEAFF.

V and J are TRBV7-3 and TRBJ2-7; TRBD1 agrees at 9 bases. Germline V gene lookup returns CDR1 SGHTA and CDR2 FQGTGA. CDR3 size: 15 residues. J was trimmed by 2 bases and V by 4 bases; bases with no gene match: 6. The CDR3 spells CASSYSGTGTYEQYF. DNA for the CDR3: TGTGCCAGCAGCTATTCCGGGACAGGGACCTACGAGCAGTACTTC.

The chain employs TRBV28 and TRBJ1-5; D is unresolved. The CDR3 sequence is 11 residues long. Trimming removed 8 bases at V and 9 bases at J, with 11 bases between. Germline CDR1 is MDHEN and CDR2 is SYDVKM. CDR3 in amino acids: CASGPEPPQHF. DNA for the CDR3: TGTGCCAGCGGTCCTGAGCCGCCCCAGCATTTT.

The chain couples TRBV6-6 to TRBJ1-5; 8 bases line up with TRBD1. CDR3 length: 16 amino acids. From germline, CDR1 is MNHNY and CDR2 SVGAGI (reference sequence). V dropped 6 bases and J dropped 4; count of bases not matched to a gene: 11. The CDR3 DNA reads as TGTGCCAGCAGCCAAAGGACAGGGACTGAGAATCAGCCCCAGCATTTT. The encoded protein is CASSQRTGTENQPQHF.

The CDR3 DNA reads TGTGCCAGCAGTTCAACGACAGCCTCCGGGCGCGAGCAGTTCTTC. As protein: CASSSTTASGREQFF. The rearrangement links TRBV28 to TRBJ2-1; maybe TRBD1 (5 bases). The V and J ends lost 4 bases and 10 bases respectively, with 20 bases between them. The CDR3 runs 15 residues. Germline assignment: CDR1 MDHEN and CDR2 SYDVKM.

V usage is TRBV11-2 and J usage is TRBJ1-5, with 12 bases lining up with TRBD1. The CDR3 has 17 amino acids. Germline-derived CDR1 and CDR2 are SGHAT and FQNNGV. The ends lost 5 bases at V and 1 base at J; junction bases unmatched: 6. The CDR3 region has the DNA TGTGCCAGCAGCCCCGGGACAGGGGGCAGAAGCAATCAGCCCCAGCATTTT. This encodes CASSPGTGGRSNQPQHF.